The 16 T cell receptor beta chains below were found in one sample sequenced in a study of technical replicates of blood from several donors. Sequencing was performed with immunoSEQ multiplex PCR; in TCRdb, only in-frame clones are kept and a portion is missing. The repertoire includes around 81,000 clones, almost 96% of them detected once, and 0.3% to 0.4% sits in the top ten. The sequenced sample was T cells isolated from PBMCs. The receptors derive from a human donor in good health.

The rearrangement uses TRBV7-9 and TRBJ1-5, with no clear D. Germline V gene sequence: CDR1 SEHNR, CDR2 FQNEAQ (reference sequence). The CDR3 is 15 residues long. The V end lost 5 bases, the J end lost 2 bases, and 13 bases lay between the germline ends. The CDR3 coding sequence is TGTGCCAGCAGCCCAGGCGGAGGGCGCAATCAGCCCCAGCATTTT. Protein product: CASSPGGGRNQPQHF.

This clone has a single count. The rearrangement uses TRBV30 and TRBJ2-7; 7 nucleotides agree with TRBD1. The CDR3 is 14 amino acids. V dropped 2 bases and J dropped 5; count of bases not matched to a gene: 9. CDR1 is GTSNPN and CDR2 is SVGIG in the germline V gene (reference sequence). CDR3 nucleotide sequence: TGTGCCTGGAGTAAAGGGGGCGGAGATCACGAGCAGTACTTC. This translates into CAWSKGGGDHEQYF.

The count of this clone is one. J is TRBJ2-2 and V is TRBV19, with D tentatively TRBD1 (6 bases). The V end lost 7 bases, the J end lost 8 bases, and 20 bases lay between the germline ends. Germline V lookup: CDR1 LNHDA, CDR2 SQIVND (reference sequence). This CDR3 contains 15 residues. The chain's CDR3 is CASIMGGPRGGELFF. Here the CDR3 DNA reads TGTGCCAGTATCATGGGCGGACCCAGGGGTGGGGAGCTGTTTTTT. The variable domain in full, with the rest retrieved from reference TRBV19 and TRBJ2-2, is DGGITQSPKYLFRKEGQNVTLSCEQNLNHDAMYWYRQDPGQGLRLIYYSQIVNDFQKGDIAEGYSVSREKKESFPLTVTSAQKNPTAFYLCASIMGGPRGGELFFGEGSRLTVL.

This chain joins TRBV27 and TRBJ1-1; a possible D gene is TRBD1 (6 bases). V lost 5 bases and J 2 bases, leaving 15 bases between the germline ends. Germline V gene lookup returns CDR1 MNHEY and CDR2 SMNVEV (reference sequence). This CDR3 region has 15 residues. This CDR3 reads CASSPVGGLNTEAFF. CDR3 DNA: TGTGCCAGCAGTCCAGTGGGGGGGCTAAACACTGAAGCTTTCTTT.

The rearrangement joins TRBV5-1 to TRBJ1-5, with D tentatively TRBD1 (5 bases). This CDR3 comprises 13 residues. Trimming shortened V by 1 base and J by 7 bases, and 9 bases separated the two germline ends. The germline V gene has CDR1 SGHRS and CDR2 YFSETQ. In nucleotides, the CDR3 is TGCGCCAGCAGCTTGAATGGGGCGCAGCCCCAGCATTTT. It specifies CASSLNGAQPQHF.

J is TRBJ2-2 and V is TRBV11-3; 10 bases map to TRBD2. V gave up 3 bases and J gave up 3 bases; unmatched junction bases: 10. CDR3 length equals 18 residues. From germline, CDR1 is SGHNT and CDR2 YENEEA. The CDR3 spells CASSFTSGVPLHTGELFF. DNA for the CDR3: TGTGCCAGCAGCTTTACTAGCGGGGTGCCTCTACACACCGGGGAGCTGTTTTTT.

This rearrangement joins TRBV5-6 to TRBJ2-3, with 8 bases matching TRBD1. The germline V gene has CDR1 SGHDT and CDR2 YYEEEE. CDR3 length equals 13 residues. J gave up 14 bases and V 6 bases, and 14 bases lay outside the gene matches. The CDR3, as DNA: TGTGCCAGCACCAGCTCAGGGCAGGGGGCTTTGTATTTT. As protein: CASTSSGQGALYF.

The chain's CDR3 is CASSAGTAIYGYGYTF. CDR3 nucleotides: TGCGCCAGCAGCGCCGGGACAGCTATTTATGGCTATGGCTACACCTTC. The rearrangement joins TRBV5-1 to TRBJ1-2; 7 bases agree with TRBD1. Unmatched junction bases numbered 13, after V lost 4 bases and J lost 4 bases. CDR3 size: 16 residues. CDR1 is SGHRS and CDR2 is YFSETQ in the germline V gene. The full variable domain, completed using reference TRBV5-1 and TRBJ1-2, is KAGVTQTPRYLIKTRGQQVTLSCSPISGHRSVSWYQQTPGQGLQFLFEYFSETQRNKGNFPGRFSGRQFSNSRSEMNVSTLELGDSALYLCASSAGTAIYGYGYTFGSGTRLTVV.

This clone was observed a single time. This chain joins TRBV2 and TRBJ2-5, with TRBD1 matching 10 bases. The CDR3 sequence is 13 residues long. V was clipped by 6 bases and J by 5 bases; unmatched bases: 3. From germline, CDR1 is SNHLY and CDR2 FYNNEI. The chain's CDR3 is CASRTTGGETQYF. The CDR3 DNA reads TGTGCCAGCAGGACGACAGGGGGCGAGACCCAGTACTTC.

The chain combines TRBV27 with TRBJ1-5, with 9 bases that match TRBD1. V gave up 6 bases and J gave up 1 base; unmatched junction bases: 4. The CDR3 has 15 amino acids. Germline V gives CDR1 MNHEY, CDR2 SMNVEV (reference sequence). The chain's CDR3 is CASRRQGESNQPQHF. Written as DNA, the CDR3 is TGTGCCAGCAGACGACAGGGGGAAAGCAATCAGCCCCAGCATTTT.

V usage is TRBV6-5 and J usage is TRBJ2-3; 14 bases are shared with TRBD2. Germline CDR1 MNHEY, CDR2 SVGAGI. V lost 6 bases, J lost 1 base, and 0 bases stayed unmatched. CDR3 length: 15 residues. The CDR3 DNA reads as TGTGCCAGCAGGGGACTAGCGGGAGGCACAGATACGCAGTATTTT. Translating gives CASRGLAGGTDTQYF.

Concerning this clone: This specimen includes other DNA sequences encoding the same CDR3. V gene TRBV9 combines with J gene TRBJ1-1, with D perhaps TRBD1 (6 bases). V was pared by 5 bases and J by 0 bases, with 8 bases between. CDR3 size: 13 residues. Per germline, CDR1 SGDLS and CDR2 YYNGEE. The CDR3 protein is CASSGQMNTEAFF. Written as DNA, the CDR3 is TGTGCCAGCAGTGGACAGATGAACACTGAAGCTTTCTTT. Based on the CDR3 plus reference TRBV9 and TRBJ1-1, the full variable domain is DSGVTQTPKHLITATGQRVTLRCSPRSGDLSVYWYQQSLDQGLQFLIQYYNGEERAKGNILERFSAQQFPDLHSELNLSSLELGDSALYFCASSGQMNTEAFFGQGTRLTVV.

The rearrangement joins TRBV9 to TRBJ2-1; 11 bases align to TRBD2. This CDR3 is built from 16 residues. Germline V gives CDR1 SGDLS, CDR2 YYNGEE. V gave up 0 bases and J gave up 7 bases; unmatched junction bases: 6. The CDR3 is CASSVVAGGLLNEQFF. The CDR3 DNA reads TGTGCCAGCAGCGTAGTAGCGGGAGGGCTCCTAAATGAGCAGTTCTTC.

The J gene is TRBJ2-7, the V gene TRBV30; 7 nucleotides agree with TRBD1. Germline V CDR1 and CDR2: GTSNPN, SVGIG (reference sequence). J was trimmed by 1 base and V by 5 bases; bases with no gene match: 11. The CDR3 has 15 residues. DNA of the CDR3: TGTGCCTGGCAACAGGAGGACAGGTCGTCCTACGAGCAGTACTTC. Protein sequence: CAWQQEDRSSYEQYF.

This chain links TRBV4-3 with TRBJ2-5; TRBD1 agrees at 8 bases. The CDR3 runs to 18 residues. The germline V gene has CDR1 LGHNA and CDR2 YSLEER. The ends lost 0 bases at V and 5 bases at J; junction bases unmatched: 14. The DNA for the CDR3 is TGCGCCAGCAGCCAAGATGAAAGGTGGACAGGGAGAGGGGAGACCCAGTACTTC. Protein product: CASSQDERWTGRGETQYF.

V usage is TRBV13 and J usage is TRBJ2-7, with D possibly being TRBD2 (5 bases). Germline CDR1 is PRHDT and CDR2 is FYEKMQ (reference sequence). The CDR3 is made up of 13 amino acids. V lost 6 bases and J lost 4, with 13 bases in between. This CDR3 is CASSFEGAYEQYF. CDR3 DNA: TGTGCCAGCAGTTTTGAGGGTGCGTACGAGCAGTACTTC.